Listed here are 30 T cell receptor beta chains from one sample, sequenced in a study of molecular identifiers for immune sequencing clone quantification. TCRdb re-called the PCR reads with MiXCR, one entry per CDR3 protein. The table has some 680,000 distinct CDR3 sequences, roughly 27% seen once. Sequencing was done on a sample of naive CD8+ T cells from blood, with Jurkat cell RNA spiked in. As to subset: FACS-sorted CD8+CD4-CCR7+CD45RA+ naive T cells. These receptors were collected from a human donor in good health. Some libraries in this study had Jurkat cell RNA spiked in.

This clonotype was seen at least ten times. The chain couples TRBV7-9 to TRBJ2-7, with TRBD1 matching over 7 bases. The CDR3 has 13 amino acids. Unmatched junction bases numbered 3, after V lost 3 bases and J lost 4 bases. Germline V CDR1 and CDR2: SEHNR, FQNEAQ (reference sequence). Written as DNA, the CDR3 is TGTGCCAGCAGCTTCCCGGGACAGTACGAGCAGTACTTC. It codes for CASSFPGQYEQYF.

Comment on this clonotype: The conserved phenylalanine or tryptophan is not found at the CDR3 terminus, so this likely reflects a read error. This chain uses TRBV12-3 or TRBV12-4 with TRBJ2-7; TRBD1 is a possible D gene (5 bases). CDR3 size: 15 residues. Trimming stripped 3 bases from V and 2 bases from J, with 14 bases between. The CDR3 sequence is CASSLRPGITYEQYL. CDR3 DNA sequence: TGTGCCAGCAGTTTGCGTCCAGGGATAACCTACGAGCAGTACCTC.

Notes on this clonotype: It may be a read error: a sequence one base away is much more abundant. This chain uses TRBV19 with TRBJ2-7, with D unresolved. The CDR3 sequence is 14 residues long. CDR1 and CDR2 (germline): LNHDA, SQIVND (reference sequence). This CDR3 reads CARSPWAASYEQYF. CDR3 nucleotide sequence: TGTGCCCGTAGCCCCTGGGCAGCCTCCTACGAGCAGTACTTC.

Many counts were recorded for this clonotype. V is TRBV7-2 and J is TRBJ2-5; 10 bases match TRBD2. CDR1 and CDR2 (germline): SGHTA, FQGNSA. The CDR3 extends over 15 amino acids. Losses at the gene ends were 4 bases for V and 3 bases for J; bases not matched to a gene: 5. The CDR3 DNA reads as TGTGCCAGCAGCTCACCCGGGACTAGCGAAGAGACCCAGTACTTC. Translating it yields CASSSPGTSEETQYF.

The gene calls are TRBV3-2 and TRBJ2-5. TRBV3-2 is recorded as a pseudogene. This CDR3 comprises 15 residues. CDR3 coding DNA: TGTGCCAGCATTCGGTTGGGCAGTTTAGAGGAGACCCAGTACTTC. Translated, it gives CASIRLGSLEETQYF.

This clonotype came up many times. The J gene is TRBJ2-7, the V gene TRBV7-8, with a weak D call TRBD2 (6 bases). Deletions cut 1 base from V and 7 bases from J, with 17 bases between. The length of the CDR3 is 15 residues. Looked up from germline, CDR1 is SGHVS and CDR2 is FQNEAQ. The CDR3: CASSLGGVIGGEQYF. CDR3 nucleotide sequence: TGTGCCAGCAGCTTAGGGGGGGTCATTGGAGGGGAGCAGTACTTC.

This clonotype was seen repeatedly, ten times or more. The chain recombines TRBV6-5 with TRBJ2-7; perhaps TRBD1 as D (6 bases). V lost 0 bases and J lost 3, with 9 bases in between. CDR3 size: 14 residues. In germline, CDR1 is MNHEY, CDR2 SVGAGI. In DNA, the CDR3 is TGTGCCAGCAGTTACTCGAAAGGGGGCTACGAGCAGTACTTC. Protein product: CASSYSKGGYEQYF.

There are many counts of this clonotype. This rearrangement joins TRBV6-5 to TRBJ2-7, with D possibly being TRBD2 (5 bases). The V gene's germline CDR1 is MNHEY and CDR2 SVGAGI. Deletions cut 6 bases from V and 7 bases from J, with 13 bases between. This CDR3 is built from 12 residues. The CDR3 region is CASSPLTGEQYF. The CDR3 DNA reads as TGTGCCAGCAGCCCACTCACGGGGGAGCAGTACTTC.

This clonotype has just one count. Lacking the conserved final phenylalanine or tryptophan, this CDR3 likely reflects a read error. This chain links TRBV7-8 with TRBJ1-4; D is ambiguous. The CDR3 has 16 amino acids. Germline CDR1 SGHVS, CDR2 FQNEAQ. V lost 3 bases, J lost 5 bases, and 16 bases lay in between. CDR3 sequence (DNA): TGTGCCAGCAGCTTTCTGTTCGGAGACGACAATGAAAAACTGTTTCTT. Translation: CASSFLFGDDNEKLFL.

As to this clonotype: Since a much larger clone is just one base distant, this may be a read error. J is TRBJ1-1 and V is TRBV6-2 or TRBV6-3, with unresolved D. The CDR3 spans 11 residues. The germline V gene encodes CDR1 MNHEY and CDR2 SVGEGT. As DNA, the CDR3 is TGTGCCAGCGGAAGGAACACTGAAGCTTCCTTT. It translates to CASGRNTEASF.

About this clonotype: Likely a read error: the CDR3 ends without its conserved phenylalanine or tryptophan. This chain links TRBV9 with TRBJ1-1; D is perhaps TRBD1 (6 bases). The germline CDR1 and CDR2 sequences are SGDLS and YYNGEE. V lost 3 bases and J 3 bases, leaving 12 bases between the germline ends. CDR3 length: 14 residues. The CDR3 region has the DNA TGTGCCAGCAGCGCCTCGCCAGGGGACACTGAAGCTTTCCTT. Translating it yields CASSASPGDTEAFL.

This clonotype has just a few counts. In DNA form, the CDR3 reads TGTGCCAGCAGCTCACCGGGACAGTCCTACAATGAGCAGTTCTTC. It is translated as CASSSPGQSYNEQFF. This chain uses TRBV7-9 with TRBJ2-1; 7 positions match TRBD1. V was clipped by 4 bases and J by 1 base; unmatched bases: 4. The CDR3 loop spans 15 amino acids. Germline-derived CDR1 and CDR2 are SEHNR and FQNEAQ (reference sequence).

The CDR3 here is CASSPRLAGKQGTQYF. The CDR3 DNA reads TGTGCCAGCAGTCCTCGACTAGCGGGGAAGCAGGGGACCCAGTACTTC. The chain carries TRBV28 and TRBJ2-5, with TRBD2 identical over 11 bases. The ends lost 5 bases at V and 7 bases at J; junction bases unmatched: 12. The CDR3 spans 16 residues. Germline CDR1 and CDR2: MDHEN and SYDVKM.

With respect to this clonotype: A read error may explain this, as a much larger clone is one base away. The chain uses TRBV5-6 and TRBJ2-7; D call uncertain. With 0 bases removed from V and 5 bases from J, the gap between germline ends came to 9 bases. The CDR3 spans 13 residues. Germline V CDR1 and CDR2: SGHDT, YYEEEE. The CDR3 coding sequence is TGTGCCAGCAGCTTGGACCCGTACCACGAGCAGTACTTC. Translation: CASSLDPYHEQYF.

The table lists this clonotype with many counts. J is TRBJ2-3 and V is TRBV4-1; D call uncertain. V was trimmed by 2 bases and J by 2 bases, leaving 8 bases between them. Germline loops: CDR1 MGHRA, CDR2 YSYEKL. This CDR3 has 14 residues. For the CDR3, the DNA is TGCGCCAGCAGCCAAAGTCTTCTCACAGATACGCAGTATTTT. This translates into CASSQSLLTDTQYF.

A word on this clonotype: A much larger clonotype is one base distant, so this may be a read error. In DNA, the CDR3 is TGCAGTGCTAGAGATCTCCGGGGAAGCAATCAGCCCCAGCGTTTT. Protein sequence: CSARDLRGSNQPQRF. The chain has TRBV20-1 and TRBJ1-5; the D is unclear. Germline CDR1 reads DFQATT; CDR2 reads SNEGSKA (reference sequence). The CDR3 is 15 amino acids.

This clonotype was counted ten times or more. The gene calls are TRBV3-1 and TRBJ2-7; no firm D call. Trimming pared 1 base from V and 0 bases from J, leaving 10 bases between. There are 15 residues in the CDR3. CDR1 is LGHDT and CDR2 is YNNKEL in the germline V gene (reference sequence). CDR3 nucleotide sequence: TGTGCCAGCAGCCAAGGCCCCCGGACCTCCTACGAGCAGTACTTC. Protein sequence: CASSQGPRTSYEQYF.

Details on this clonotype: A read error may be the cause here, since a much bigger clone is one base away. V is TRBV20-1 and J is TRBJ2-7; 9 nucleotides agree with TRBD2. CDR1 and CDR2 from the germline V gene are DFQATT and SNEGSKA (reference sequence). The CDR3 totals 15 residues. The chain's CDR3 is CSARDSAGGPEERYF. The CDR3 region has the DNA TGCAGTGCTAGAGATAGCGCGGGAGGGCCTGAGGAGCGGTACTTC.

This clonotype has at least ten counts. This chain links TRBV7-9 with TRBJ2-1; 8 bases fit TRBD1. The CDR3 runs to 14 residues. After removal of 5 bases from V and 7 bases from J, the junction contained 7 bases not matched to a gene. Germline loops: CDR1 SEHNR, CDR2 FQNEAQ (reference sequence). The CDR3: CASSHPRGPNEQFF. CDR3 nucleotide sequence: TGTGCCAGCAGCCACCCCAGGGGGCCGAATGAGCAGTTCTTC.

V and J are TRBV6-6 and TRBJ1-1; 9 nucleotides align to TRBD1. Germline assignment: CDR1 MNHNY and CDR2 SVGAGI (reference sequence). Trimming removed 2 bases from V and 0 bases from J; junction bases left unmatched: 10. This CDR3 has 18 residues. CDR3 sequence (DNA): TGTGCCAGCAGTTACCGGGACAGGGTTAGATTCGTGAACACTGAAGCTTTCTTT. Amino acids: CASSYRDRVRFVNTEAFF.

This clonotype was seen a handful of times. The chain carries TRBV12-3 or TRBV12-4 and TRBJ2-1; D call uncertain. This CDR3 region has 13 residues. Trimming pared 5 bases from V and 10 bases from J, leaving 15 bases between. The CDR3 bases are TGTGCCAGCAGTCCACCCTCCCGATCGGAGCAGTTCTTC. Translation: CASSPPSRSEQFF.

About this clonotype: This is likely a read error, given that the CDR3 carries no conserved phenylalanine or tryptophan at its end. The chain uses TRBV7-6 and TRBJ2-7; D remains ambiguous. Germline assignment: CDR1 SGHVS and CDR2 FNYEAQ. CDR3 length: 14 amino acids. The V and J ends lost 7 bases and 3 bases respectively, with 16 bases between them. CDR3 nucleotides: TGTGCCAGCACCCCAGAACGTGGCGGCTACGAGCAGTACCTC. This gives the protein CASTPERGGYEQYL.

The chain uses TRBV5-3 and TRBJ2-7, with D possibly matching TRBD2 (6 bases). TRBV5-3 is an ORF for which the function is uncertain. The V and J ends lost 8 bases and 0 bases respectively, with 21 bases between them. The CDR3 covers 16 residues. CDR3 nucleotide sequence: TGTGCCAGCAGACCACGGAGGGATTATCCCTCCTACGAGCAGTACTTC. It is translated as CASRPRRDYPSYEQYF.

This clonotype was recorded many times. V is TRBV5-5 and J is TRBJ2-3; D unresolved. Germline CDR1 and CDR2: SGHKS and YYEKEE (reference sequence). This CDR3 spans 11 amino acids. V was trimmed by 5 bases and J by 7 bases, leaving 8 bases between them. CDR3 nucleotides: TGTGCCAGCAGTAACCGGAATACGCAGTATTTT. Its protein product is CASSNRNTQYF. The full variable domain, rest sourced from reference TRBV5-5 and TRBJ2-3, is DAGVTQSPTHLIKTRGQQVTLRCSPISGHKSVSWYQQVLGQGPQFIFQYYEKEERGRGNFPDRFSARQFPNYSSELNVNALLLGDSALYLCASSNRNTQYFGPGTRLTVL.

This clonotype was recorded a few times. A much larger clone differs from this one at a single base, so this may be a read error. The V gene is TRBV7-9, the J gene TRBJ1-1; no clear D gene. Germline-derived CDR1 and CDR2 are SEHNR and FQNEAQ (reference sequence). This CDR3 has 12 residues. As DNA, the CDR3 is TGTGCCAGCAGCCTAGGGTACCTTGAAGCTCTCTTT. Protein: CASSLGYLEALF. The full variable domain, its missing parts supplied by reference TRBV7-9 and TRBJ1-1, is DTGVSQNPRHKITKRGQNVTFRCDPISEHNRLYWYRQTLGQGPEFLTYFQNEAQLEKSRLLSDRFSAERPKGSFSTLEIQRTEQGDSAMYLCASSLGYLEALFGQGTRLTVV.

Points on this clonotype: A much larger clone lies a single base off, so this may be a read error. DNA of the CDR3: TGTGCCAGCAGTGGTGGAACAGACTACTATGGCTACACCTTC. It codes for CASSGGTDYYGYTF. The chain uses TRBV2 and TRBJ1-2; D unresolved. Germline V gene data show CDR1 as SNHLY and CDR2 as FYNNEI. The CDR3 runs to 14 residues. Trimming stripped 4 bases from V and 3 bases from J, with 12 bases between.

The chain combines TRBV11-1 with TRBJ2-1; TRBD1 matches 7 bases. The CDR3 covers 17 residues. Unmatched junction bases numbered 13, after V lost 8 bases and J lost 0 bases. Germline CDR1 is SGHAT and CDR2 is FQDESV (reference sequence). The CDR3 region is CASGPWTGRSSYNEQFF. As DNA, the CDR3 is TGTGCCAGCGGCCCCTGGACAGGAAGGAGCTCCTACAATGAGCAGTTCTTC.

V and J are TRBV19 and TRBJ2-7; the D gene could be TRBD1 or TRBD2 (5 bases each). This CDR3 spans 13 amino acids. Germline-derived CDR1 and CDR2 are LNHDA and SQIVND (reference sequence). Trimming left V 3 bases short and J 7 bases short, with 13 bases between. The CDR3, as DNA: TGTGCCAGTAGTATGGCAGGGCCGGGAGAGCAGTACTTC. This translates into CASSMAGPGEQYF.

This clonotype occurred a few times. The rearrangement links TRBV4-1 to TRBJ2-7; 12 nucleotides align to TRBD2. V lost 0 bases, J lost 3 bases, and 15 bases stayed unmatched. Germline loops: CDR1 MGHRA, CDR2 YSYEKL. This CDR3 spans 20 amino acids. CDR3 sequence reads: CASSQDLRLAGAWRLYEQYF. As DNA, the CDR3 is TGCGCCAGCAGCCAAGATCTAAGACTAGCGGGGGCATGGAGACTCTACGAGCAGTACTTC.

This clonotype was seen more than once but under ten times. The junction departs from the called germline gene at one end, perhaps through a read error. J is TRBJ1-1 and V is TRBV7-6, with unresolved D. The CDR3 extends over 14 amino acids. CDR1 SGHVS and CDR2 FNYEAQ come from the germline V gene. The CDR3 DNA is TGTGTCAGCAGCTTAGAACACATGAACACTGAAGCTTTCTTT. Its translation is CVSSLEHMNTEAFF.